Below, 24 T cell receptor beta chains from the same sample are listed, as sequenced in a study of blood T cell repertoires in COVID-19. Only in-frame clones appear in the TCRdb table, and some are missing; sequencing was by immunoSEQ multiplex PCR. The sample yields roughly 160,000 clones, around 89% seen once. The source material was peripheral blood. These receptors all stem from a man aged 60 to 69 with acute or convalescent COVID-19.

The chain combines TRBV21-1 with TRBJ2-7; the table's D call, TRBD2, has no DNA check behind it. TRBV21-1 is marked as a pseudogene. The CDR3 extends over 11 amino acids. The CDR3 nucleotides are TGTGCCAGCAGCTCCGGGGTCGAGCAGTACTTC. This gives the protein CASSSGVEQYF.

V and J are TRBV11-3 and TRBJ2-1; 10 bases agree with TRBD2. Trimming removed 5 bases from V and 2 bases from J; junction bases left unmatched: 6. This CDR3 has 16 amino acids. Germline-derived CDR1 and CDR2 are SGHNT and YENEEA. CDR3 region: CASSKRTSGTYNEQFF. The CDR3 DNA is TGTGCCAGCAGCAAGAGGACTAGCGGAACCTACAATGAGCAGTTCTTC.

The V call is TRBV6-5, the J call TRBJ2-3; D perhaps matches TRBD2 (6 bases). This CDR3 has 15 residues. Germline assignment: CDR1 MNHEY and CDR2 SVGAGI. Trimming shortened V by 0 bases and J by 6 bases, and 13 bases separated the two germline ends. CDR3 loop: CASSYSATSGDTQYF. The CDR3 DNA sequence: TGTGCCAGCAGTTACTCAGCGACTAGTGGTGATACGCAGTATTTT.

The chain carries TRBV30 and TRBJ1-2, with D possibly matching TRBD1 (6 bases). Germline V gives CDR1 GTSNPN, CDR2 SVGIG (reference sequence). This CDR3 is built from 13 residues. The V gene lost 3 bases and the J gene lost 7 bases, with 15 bases spanning the gap. Here the CDR3 DNA reads TGTGCCTGGAGGGGTACAGGGTATGGTGGCTACACCTTC. The encoded protein is CAWRGTGYGGYTF.

The chain is built from TRBV27 and TRBJ1-6; D not resolved. V lost 1 base and J lost 0, with 4 bases in between. Germline CDR1 MNHEY, CDR2 SMNVEV (reference sequence). The CDR3 totals 15 residues. The CDR3 DNA reads TGTGCCAGCAGTTTATTGAGCTCCTATAATTCACCCCTCCACTTT. Translating gives CASSLLSSYNSPLHF.

The chain joins TRBV5-5 to TRBJ1-2; tentative D call: TRBD1 (6 bases). CDR1 and CDR2 from the germline V gene are SGHKS and YYEKEE (reference sequence). Trimming shortened V by 1 base and J by 1 base, and 14 bases separated the two germline ends. There are 16 residues in the CDR3. DNA of the CDR3: TGTGCCAGCAGCTTGATTGAACAGGGAATTAACTATGGCTACACCTTC. This gives the protein CASSLIEQGINYGYTF. The whole variable domain, filled in from reference TRBV5-5 and TRBJ1-2, reads DAGVTQSPTHLIKTRGQQVTLRCSPISGHKSVSWYQQVLGQGPQFIFQYYEKEERGRGNFPDRFSARQFPNYSSELNVNALLLGDSALYLCASSLIEQGINYGYTFGSGTRLTVV.

CDR3 region: CASTPKGTPRSETQYF. The CDR3, as DNA: TGTGCCAGCACCCCGAAAGGGACTCCCAGGTCGGAGACCCAGTACTTC. The chain has TRBV5-5 and TRBJ2-5; possible D gene TRBD2, 6 bases. CDR1 and CDR2 from the germline V gene are SGHKS and YYEKEE (reference sequence). This CDR3 comprises 16 residues. V lost 6 bases, J lost 5 bases, and 23 bases lay in between.

This clone was counted a few times. The chain has TRBV5-1 and TRBJ1-1; D remains ambiguous. V was clipped by 3 bases and J by 4 bases, with 10 bases between them. The CDR3 totals 13 residues. Germline values: CDR1 SGHRS, CDR2 YFSETQ. The CDR3 DNA is TGCGCCAGCAGCTCACGTGCGAGCACTGAAGCTTTCTTT. This translates into CASSSRASTEAFF.

The chain employs TRBV5-5 and TRBJ1-2, with 8 nucleotides matching TRBD1. This CDR3 comprises 15 residues. V was pared by 2 bases and J by 2 bases, with 5 bases of the junction left unmatched. CDR1 is SGHKS and CDR2 is YYEKEE in the germline V gene (reference sequence). CDR3 residues: CASSLGQGANYGYTF. For the CDR3, the DNA is TGTGCCAGCAGCTTAGGGCAGGGGGCGAACTATGGCTACACCTTC.

In this sample, this clone turned up once. The chain couples TRBV27 to TRBJ2-3; TRBD2 might be the D (6 bases). The CDR3 contains 15 residues. The V end was cut by 3 bases, the J end by 1 base, with 11 bases between. Looked up from germline, CDR1 is MNHEY and CDR2 is SMNVEV (reference sequence). CDR3 protein: CASSFSGLGTDTQYF. CDR3 bases: TGTGCCAGCAGTTTTAGCGGACTTGGCACAGATACGCAGTATTTT.

This chain connects TRBV6-4 to TRBJ2-1; TRBD2 matches 12 bases. Germline V gene data show CDR1 as MRHNA and CDR2 as SNTAGT. The junction had 8 bases not matched to a gene; V was cut back by 3 bases and J by 8 bases. The CDR3 has 16 residues. The CDR3 DNA sequence: TGTGCCAGCAGTGAATCCGGGACTAGCGGGCGGGATGAGCAGTTCTTC. Translating gives CASSESGTSGRDEQFF.

The chain employs TRBV5-1 and TRBJ2-5; 7 bases map to TRBD2. V lost 1 base and J lost 2; bases outside the gene matches: 5. From germline, CDR1 is SGHRS and CDR2 YFSETQ. CDR3 length: 15 residues. In DNA form, the CDR3 reads TGCGCCAGCAGCTTGTCTCCTAGCGGACAAGAGACCCAGTACTTC. It yields the protein CASSLSPSGQETQYF.

The V call is TRBV30, the J call TRBJ1-4; possible D gene TRBD1, 5 bases. This CDR3 spans 15 amino acids. The germline gives CDR1 GTSNPN, CDR2 SVGIG (reference sequence). The V gene lost 0 bases and the J gene lost 7 bases, with 15 bases spanning the gap. DNA for the CDR3: TGTGCCTGGAGTGTACGCGGGGCATCAGTTGAAAAACTGTTTTTT. It codes for CAWSVRGASVEKLFF.

This sequence joins TRBV19 and TRBJ1-5; the match to TRBD1 covers 7 bases. J gave up 8 bases and V 6 bases, and 7 bases lay outside the gene matches. Germline V gives CDR1 LNHDA, CDR2 SQIVND (reference sequence). The CDR3 is 13 amino acids. DNA for the CDR3: TGTGCCAGTAGCGGGACAGCGGCGGAGCCCCAGCATTTT. The encoded protein is CASSGTAAEPQHF.

The CDR3, as DNA: TGTGCCAGCAGCCCCCAGACTAGCGGGAGACCAGATACGCAGTATTTT. Protein sequence: CASSPQTSGRPDTQYF. V and J are TRBV7-2 and TRBJ2-3, with 12 bases fitting TRBD2. Germline CDR1 SGHTA, CDR2 FQGNSA. The CDR3 totals 16 residues. After removal of 5 bases from V and 4 bases from J, the junction contained 7 bases not matched to a gene.

This clone was seen once. Different DNA sequences within this sample yield the same CDR3. The rearrangement joins TRBV30 to TRBJ1-1; perhaps TRBD1 as D (5 bases). Germline V gene sequence: CDR1 GTSNPN, CDR2 SVGIG (reference sequence). The CDR3 is 13 residues long. V was pared by 2 bases and J by 2 bases, with 9 bases between. CDR3 loop: CAWSTGSNTEAFF. As DNA, the CDR3 is TGTGCCTGGAGTACAGGTTCAAACACTGAAGCTTTCTTT.

The gene calls are TRBV4-1 and TRBJ2-3, with 8 bases fitting TRBD2. In germline, CDR1 is MGHRA, CDR2 YSYEKL. With 4 bases clipped from V and 1 base from J, the junction kept 4 bases outside the gene matches. CDR3 size: 15 residues. The CDR3 spells CASSLPGLGTDTQYF. For the CDR3, the DNA is TGCGCCAGCAGCCTACCGGGACTAGGCACAGATACGCAGTATTTT.

The chain uses TRBV2 and TRBJ1-3; TRBD1 might be the D (6 bases). The CDR3 totals 15 residues. V lost 7 bases, J lost 1 base, and 14 bases lay in between. Looked up from germline, CDR1 is SNHLY and CDR2 is FYNNEI. The CDR3 loop reads CASTYSQGSGNTIYF. CDR3 DNA sequence: TGTGCCAGCACTTACTCACAGGGATCTGGAAACACCATATATTTT.

For this clone: The same CDR3 arises from other DNA sequences in this sample as well. V and J are TRBV3-1 (or the pseudogene TRBV3-2) and TRBJ1-1, with 10 bases fitting TRBD1. V lost 2 bases, J lost 5 bases, and 5 bases stayed unmatched. CDR1 is LGHDT, CDR2 YNNKEL, per germline (reference sequence). The CDR3 totals 15 residues. CDR3 protein: CASSQPGTGETEAFF. The CDR3 DNA reads as TGTGCCAGCAGCCAACCCGGGACAGGGGAGACTGAAGCTTTCTTT.

The genes are TRBV18 and TRBJ1-2; D might be TRBD1 (6 bases). V shed 3 bases and J shed 8 bases, with 25 bases lying between them. This CDR3 comprises 17 residues. Germline-derived CDR1 and CDR2 are KGHSH and LQKENI. The CDR3 bases are TGTGCCAGCTCACCCTTAGATCCGGGACAAAAACTGTCCGGCTACACCTTC. Translating it yields CASSPLDPGQKLSGYTF.

J is TRBJ2-7 and V is TRBV29-1; no firm D call. Trimming took 7 bases from V and 2 from J, leaving 9 bases between them. CDR1 is SQVTM and CDR2 is ANQGSEA in the germline V gene. There are 11 residues in the CDR3. The CDR3 sequence: CSGLSPYEQYV. CDR3 nucleotide sequence: TGCAGCGGGCTTAGCCCCTACGAGCAGTACGTC.

The chain has TRBV9 and TRBJ1-1, with D maybe TRBD1 (5 bases). The CDR3 runs 20 residues. Germline V gene lookup returns CDR1 SGDLS and CDR2 YYNGEE. The germline V and J ends were trimmed by 2 bases and 0 bases, with 26 bases remaining between them. The CDR3 DNA sequence: TGTGCCAGCAGCGTCCTCAGCCGGGGGTTCGGGGGAGGCATGAACACTGAAGCTTTCTTT. Translation gives CASSVLSRGFGGGMNTEAFF.

This clone was seen a few times. The rearrangement joins TRBV5-5 to TRBJ1-1; TRBD1 is a possible D gene (6 bases). CDR3 length: 14 amino acids. V shed 4 bases and J shed 1 base, with 11 bases lying between them. CDR1 is SGHKS, CDR2 YYEKEE, per germline (reference sequence). The CDR3 loop is CASSGRGQNTEAFF. As DNA, the CDR3 is TGTGCCAGCAGCGGCAGGGGACAGAACACTGAAGCTTTCTTT. The variable domain in full, completed from reference TRBV5-5 and TRBJ1-1, reads DAGVTQSPTHLIKTRGQQVTLRCSPISGHKSVSWYQQVLGQGPQFIFQYYEKEERGRGNFPDRFSARQFPNYSSELNVNALLLGDSALYLCASSGRGQNTEAFFGQGTRLTVV.

The rearrangement joins TRBV7-9 to TRBJ1-6; D might be TRBD1 (6 bases). The V gene lost 5 bases and the J gene lost 4 bases, with 12 bases spanning the gap. The germline gives CDR1 SEHNR, CDR2 FQNEAQ (reference sequence). The CDR3 covers 15 residues. In DNA, the CDR3 is TGTGCCAGCAGCCCTGACCAGGGGTATAATTCACCCCTCCACTTT. This encodes CASSPDQGYNSPLHF.